This entry features one TCR beta chain sequence. Its target is unknown. Isolation of CD4+ naive, central memory, regulatory and stem cell-like memory cells was achieved by sorting via CD45RO/CCR7/CD25/CD127/CD95/CD27. The source of the sample is a study of beta chain features in type 1 diabetes. Study-wide points: Researchers reported that naive, central memory and Treg TCRB repertoires appeared more similar in patients than in healthy donors. When Type 1 diabetes patients were examined, their TCRB CDR3s proved moderately but significantly shorter in all four CD4+ subsets. A pattern of fewer insertions and more deletions at VDJ junctions was seen in type 1 diabetes patients.

The V and J ends lost 3 bases and 4 bases respectively, with 12 bases between them. The CDR3 sequence is 14 residues long. Germline V gene sequence: CDR1 SEHNR, CDR2 FQNEAQ (reference sequence). Sequenced material consisted of expressed TCRB transcripts (all of the isolated RNA was reverse transcribed). Some 3.6 million reads on average were seen across naive, central memory and regulatory T cell samples. Profiling relied on immunoSEQ multiplex PCR, and the TCRdb table lists in-frame clones only, not all of them. The repertoire holds roughly 150,000 clones, with roughly 8% as singletons. The chain couples TRBV7-9 to TRBJ2-5, with D hard to call. The sample comprised central memory CD4+ T cells from blood. This sequence was found in a woman between 18 and 29 years old with type 1 diabetes. The CDR3 DNA follows: TGTGCCAGCAGCTTGCCCGCTATCCCAGAGACCCAGTACTTC. Its protein is CASSLPAIPETQYF.